Presented here are 20 T cell receptor beta chains from one specimen sequenced in a study of regulatory T cells in long-lasting Graves disease. iRepertoire HTBI primers and Arm-PCR of CDR3 regions built TCR beta libraries. Via MiXCR, TCRdb re-called the multiplex PCR reads, giving one row per CDR3 protein. Among around 400,000 distinct CDR3 sequences listed, roughly a quarter were seen once. Time point denoted: persistent/refractory GD, antithyroid drugs over 5 years with positive TRAb. From RNA extracted from PBMCs, the TCR library was made. The source was peripheral blood mononuclear cells (PBMCs), collected when the disease was refractory, from a patient treated with antithyroid drugs. These receptor sequences come from a female donor with Graves disease.

The chain recombines TRBV18 with TRBJ1-4; tentatively, D is TRBD1 (5 bases). Germline CDR1 and CDR2: KGHSH and LQKENI. V dropped 3 bases and J dropped 7 bases, with 9 bases sitting between them. The CDR3 runs to 13 residues. The CDR3 DNA follows: TGTGCCAGCTCACCTGGGGGGACTGAAAAACTGTTTTTT. Its protein product is CASSPGGTEKLFF.

The table lists this clonotype with a count of one. The CDR3 region has the DNA TGTGCCAGCAGTCCCCGGCCGGGACAGGGGGCCTACGAGCAGTACTTC. Translating it yields CASSPRPGQGAYEQYF. This rearrangement joins TRBV28 to TRBJ2-7; TRBD1 matches at 11 bases. Germline V gene lookup returns CDR1 MDHEN and CDR2 SYDVKM. This CDR3 is 16 amino acids long. Trimming cost V 5 bases and J 2 bases; bases outside gene matches: 8.

In its sample, this clonotype was seen a few times. V is TRBV6-1 and J is TRBJ1-1; 8 nucleotides align to TRBD1. Looked up from germline, CDR1 is MNHNS and CDR2 is SASEGT. The CDR3 has 14 amino acids. The trim removed 7 bases at V and 4 bases at J, leaving 8 bases unmatched. CDR3 loop: CASTRQGISTEAFF. CDR3 bases: TGTGCCAGCACCCGACAGGGGATAAGCACTGAAGCTTTCTTT.

At least ten counts were recorded for this clonotype. This rearrangement joins TRBV12-3 or TRBV12-4 to TRBJ1-5; D perhaps matches TRBD1 (5 bases). The V gene lost 7 bases and the J gene lost 4 bases, with 17 bases spanning the gap. The CDR3 covers 15 residues. The CDR3 coding sequence is TGTGCCAGCACTAAATTGGAGGGGACGAATCAGCCCCAGCATTTT. It yields the protein CASTKLEGTNQPQHF.

A word on this clonotype: Being one base from a much bigger clone, this may be a read error. The V gene is TRBV12-3 or TRBV12-4, the J gene TRBJ1-2; TRBD1 matches 7 bases. The CDR3 runs 15 residues. V lost 6 bases, J lost 4 bases, and 11 bases stayed unmatched. CDR3 DNA: TGTGCCAGCAGCAAAAAACGGGACAGCAGCTATGGCTACACCTTC. Translating gives CASSKKRDSSYGYTF.

This clonotype appeared once. The chain has TRBV20-1 and TRBJ2-1; the D is unclear. The CDR3 consists of 16 residues. The V end lost 0 bases, the J end lost 8 bases, and 20 bases lay between the germline ends. Germline-derived CDR1 and CDR2 are DFQATT and SNEGSKA (reference sequence). CDR3 in amino acids: CSAREPPRPNFYEQFF. CDR3 nucleotides: TGCAGTGCTAGAGAGCCCCCCCGACCCAACTTCTATGAGCAGTTCTTC.

Ten or more counts support this clonotype. The chain recombines TRBV2 with TRBJ2-7; 8 positions match TRBD2. V trimming: 11 bases; J trimming: 6 bases; junction bases outside the gene matches: 15. The CDR3 runs to 14 residues. In germline, CDR1 is SNHLY, CDR2 FYNNEI. The CDR3 is CAAGGGRGFGEQYF. The CDR3 DNA follows: TGTGCCGCCGGGGGGGGCAGGGGATTCGGCGAGCAGTACTTC.

The sample holds many counts of this clonotype. This sequence joins TRBV28 and TRBJ2-7; 8 nucleotides match TRBD1. V shed 5 bases and J 1 base; nucleotides not matched to a gene: 4. The CDR3 runs to 14 residues. Germline assignment: CDR1 MDHEN and CDR2 SYDVKM. CDR3 protein: CASSPDRASYEQYF. Here the CDR3 DNA reads TGTGCCAGCAGTCCGGACAGGGCGTCCTACGAGCAGTACTTC.

This clonotype was counted a few times. V usage is TRBV2 and J usage is TRBJ1-6; weak D call: TRBD1 (5 bases). V lost 6 bases and J lost 4, with 13 bases in between. In germline, CDR1 is SNHLY, CDR2 FYNNEI. The CDR3 length is 15 residues. In DNA form, the CDR3 reads TGTGCCAGCAGGGGAAGACAGAGGTATAATTCACCCCTCCACTTT. This codes for CASRGRQRYNSPLHF.

This clonotype has a count of ten or more. The V and J genes are TRBV29-1 and TRBJ2-7, with D possibly being TRBD2 (6 bases). The CDR3 loop spans 13 amino acids. Germline CDR1 reads SQVTM; CDR2 reads ANQGSEA. Between the trimmed V and J ends, which lost 4 bases and 5 bases, there was a span of 15 bases. CDR3 protein: CSVAGESLHEQYF. CDR3 coding DNA: TGCAGCGTTGCGGGAGAAAGCCTTCACGAGCAGTACTTC.

This clonotype was detected many times. The chain links TRBV2 to TRBJ2-2, with TRBD2 identical over 9 bases. V was pared by 4 bases and J by 2 bases, with 2 bases of the junction left unmatched. Germline CDR1 and CDR2: SNHLY and FYNNEI. This CDR3 region has 15 residues. The CDR3 nucleotides read TGTGCCAGCAGTGCTAGCGGGACCAACACCGGGGAGCTGTTTTTT. This codes for CASSASGTNTGELFF.

The chain joins TRBV2 to TRBJ1-3; D not certain. CDR3 length: 16 residues. The germline V and J ends were trimmed by 4 bases and 0 bases, with 13 bases remaining between them. Germline V gives CDR1 SNHLY, CDR2 FYNNEI. CDR3 nucleotide sequence: TGTGCCAGCAGTGTGTCCGTGGGGAGCTCTGGAAACACCATATATTTT. The encoded protein is CASSVSVGSSGNTIYF.

This chain joins TRBV18 and TRBJ1-5, with 8 bases identical to TRBD1. Germline V CDR1 and CDR2: KGHSH, LQKENI. This CDR3 spans 15 amino acids. V shed 6 bases, J shed 3 bases, and the junction held 7 bases outside the gene matches. The CDR3 spells CASSPGTGLNQPQHF. CDR3 in DNA: TGTGCCAGCTCCCCGGGGACAGGCCTCAATCAGCCCCAGCATTTT. Full variable domain (missing parts from reference TRBV18 and TRBJ1-5): NAGVMQNPRHLVRRRGQEARLRCSPMKGHSHVYWYRQLPEEGLKFMVYLQKENIIDESGMPKERFSAEFPKEGPSILRIQQVVRGDSAAYFCASSPGTGLNQPQHFGDGTRLSIL.

This clonotype showed up many times. The chain uses TRBV5-1 and TRBJ1-2; a possible D gene is TRBD1 (5 bases). Germline CDR1 SGHRS, CDR2 YFSETQ. The V end was cut by 4 bases, the J end by 4 bases, with 14 bases between. This CDR3 comprises 14 residues. The CDR3 DNA sequence: TGCGCCAGCAGCCGGGGGGTGGTTTCCTATGGCTACACCTTC. This gives the protein CASSRGVVSYGYTF.

Concerning this clonotype: This may be a read error, as it is one base from a much larger clone. This CDR3 reads CSTNPGLANQETQYF. In DNA, the CDR3 is TGCAGTACGAATCCGGGACTAGCAAACCAAGAGACCCAGTACTTC. V and J are TRBV20-1 and TRBJ2-5; the match to TRBD2 covers 9 bases. The CDR3 covers 15 residues. CDR1 is DFQATT, CDR2 SNEGSKA, per germline (reference sequence). J gave up 0 bases and V 8 bases, and 10 bases lay outside the gene matches.

There are a few counts of this clonotype. This sequence joins TRBV6-2 or TRBV6-3 and TRBJ1-5; tentatively, D is TRBD1 (6 bases). Germline loops: CDR1 MNHEY, CDR2 SVGEGT. The length of the CDR3 is 15 residues. The V and J ends lost 2 bases and 5 bases respectively, with 13 bases between them. In nucleotides, the CDR3 is TGTGCCAGCAGTTACAGGGCAGGGGAAGATCAGCCCCAGCATTTT. Translating gives CASSYRAGEDQPQHF.

The chain is built from TRBV20-1 and TRBJ1-1; D unresolved. This CDR3 comprises 13 residues. V was cut by 5 bases and J by 1 base, with 11 bases left in between. Germline V gene data show CDR1 as DFQATT and CDR2 as SNEGSKA (reference sequence). The CDR3, as DNA: TGCAGTGCTGCAAGCGGCGGGAACACTGAAGCTTTCTTT. Translating gives CSAASGGNTEAFF.

This clonotype has ten or more counts. This chain joins TRBV12-3 or TRBV12-4 and TRBJ1-2; 7 nucleotides match TRBD1. V was clipped by 6 bases and J by 0 bases; unmatched bases: 10. This CDR3 has 16 amino acids. The CDR3 sequence: CASSRDRAVTNYGYTF. The CDR3 bases are TGTGCCAGCAGCCGAGACAGGGCAGTAACTAACTATGGCTACACCTTC.

V is TRBV11-2 and J is TRBJ2-2, with D tentatively TRBD1 (6 bases). Germline CDR1 SGHAT, CDR2 FQNNGV. This CDR3 spans 15 amino acids. The ends were cut back, 5 bases at V and 1 base at J, with 11 bases in the middle. CDR3 sequence: CASSRTVQNTGELFF. The CDR3 region has the DNA TGTGCCAGCAGCCGGACAGTCCAGAACACCGGGGAGCTGTTTTTT.

V is TRBV12-3 or TRBV12-4 and J is TRBJ2-2, with no clear D. Trimming took off 5 bases at V and 8 bases at J, with 12 bases between the two ends. CDR3 length equals 13 residues. The CDR3 DNA follows: TGTGCCAGCAGTACCCAGTCCTCTGGGGAGCTGTTTTTT. This translates into CASSTQSSGELFF.